Listed here is a single T cell receptor beta chain. The antigen is unknown. This entry comes from a study of early T cells in non-severe SARS-CoV-2 infection. Study details: Sequencing input comprised bulk RNA from unsorted whole blood; chain pairing was not available. Study-wide points: Matching with VDJdb favored anti-spike CD8 responses (missing private and CD4 specificities).

TCRdb ran MiXCR on the 5' RACE reads and lists one entry per CDR3 protein. Among tens of thousands of distinct CDR3 sequences listed, roughly 12% were seen once. Looked up from germline, CDR1 is MNHNY and CDR2 is SVGAGI (reference sequence). Trimming at V came to 4 bases and at J to 5 bases, leaving 12 bases not matched to a gene. The CDR3 consists of 17 residues. The rearrangement uses TRBV6-6 and TRBJ2-5, with 11 bases aligning to TRBD1. This receptor was taken from an adult who was a healthcare worker with PCR-confirmed SARS-CoV-2 infection or an uninfected control (not recorded which). The specimen was whole blood, collected at baseline. Here the CDR3 DNA reads TGTGCCAGCAGTTCCCCTTATGGGGGACAGGGGGAGGAGACCCAGTACTTC. Protein: CASSSPYGGQGEETQYF.